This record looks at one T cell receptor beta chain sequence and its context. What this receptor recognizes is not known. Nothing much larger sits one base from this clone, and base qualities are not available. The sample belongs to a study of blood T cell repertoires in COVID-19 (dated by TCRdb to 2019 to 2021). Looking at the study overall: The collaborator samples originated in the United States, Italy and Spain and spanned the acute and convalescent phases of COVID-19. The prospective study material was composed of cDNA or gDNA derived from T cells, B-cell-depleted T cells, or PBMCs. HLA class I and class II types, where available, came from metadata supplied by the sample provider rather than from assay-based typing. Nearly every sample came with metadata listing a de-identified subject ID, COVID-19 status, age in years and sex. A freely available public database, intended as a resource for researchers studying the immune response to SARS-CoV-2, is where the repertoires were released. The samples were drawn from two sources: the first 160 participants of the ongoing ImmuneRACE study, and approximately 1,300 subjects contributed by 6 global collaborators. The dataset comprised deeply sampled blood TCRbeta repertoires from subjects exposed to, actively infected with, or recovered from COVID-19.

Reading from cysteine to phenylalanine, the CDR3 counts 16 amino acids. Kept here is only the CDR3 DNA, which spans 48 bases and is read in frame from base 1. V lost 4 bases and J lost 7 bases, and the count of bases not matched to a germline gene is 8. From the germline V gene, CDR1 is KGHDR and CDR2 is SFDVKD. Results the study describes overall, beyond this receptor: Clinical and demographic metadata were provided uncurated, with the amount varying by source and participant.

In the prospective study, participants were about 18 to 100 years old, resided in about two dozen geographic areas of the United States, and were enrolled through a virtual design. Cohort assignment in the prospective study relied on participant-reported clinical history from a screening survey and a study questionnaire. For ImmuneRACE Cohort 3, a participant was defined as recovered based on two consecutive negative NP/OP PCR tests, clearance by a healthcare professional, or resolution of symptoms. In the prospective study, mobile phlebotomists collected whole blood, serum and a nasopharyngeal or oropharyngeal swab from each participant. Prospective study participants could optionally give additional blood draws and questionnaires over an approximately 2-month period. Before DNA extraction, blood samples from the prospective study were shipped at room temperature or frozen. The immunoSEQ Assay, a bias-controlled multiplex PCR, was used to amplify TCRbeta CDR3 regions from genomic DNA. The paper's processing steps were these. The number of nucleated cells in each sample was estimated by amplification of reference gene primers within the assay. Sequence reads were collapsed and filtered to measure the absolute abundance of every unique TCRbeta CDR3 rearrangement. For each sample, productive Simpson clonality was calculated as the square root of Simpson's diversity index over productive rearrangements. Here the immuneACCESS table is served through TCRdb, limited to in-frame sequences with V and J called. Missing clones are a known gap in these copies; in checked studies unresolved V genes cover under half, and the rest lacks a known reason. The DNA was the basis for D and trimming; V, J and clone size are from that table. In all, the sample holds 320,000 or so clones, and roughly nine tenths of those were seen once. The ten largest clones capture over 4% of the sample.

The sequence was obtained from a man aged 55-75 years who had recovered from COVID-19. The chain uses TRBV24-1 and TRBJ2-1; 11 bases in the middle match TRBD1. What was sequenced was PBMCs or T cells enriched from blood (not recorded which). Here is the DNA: TGTGCCACCAGTGACCCGGACAGGGGGCTTATGAATGAGCAGTTCTTC. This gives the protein CATSDPDRGLMNEQFF.